Listed below are T cell receptor beta chains from one sample, sequenced in a study of blood T cell repertoires in COVID-19. The table came from immunoSEQ multiplex PCR; TCRdb's copy has only in-frame clones and leaves some out. The sample yields about 100,000 clones, roughly 88% seen once. Sequencing input: peripheral blood. The receptors originated from a woman aged 55 to 70 with acute or convalescent COVID-19. Each CDR3 is given with its conserved first and last residue. The D gene is left open where the match is weak. Clone size is shown for a subset of rows, as once, few, many or a class of expanded clone.

d_call	v_call	j_call	clone_size	cdr3_nt	cdr3_aa
TRBD2	TRBV10-3	TRBJ2-3	.	TGTGCCATCAGAGGGGACTATGGTACAGATACGCAGTATTTT	CAIRGDYGTDTQYF
.	TRBV12-3/TRBV12-4	TRBJ1-2	once	TGTGCCAGCAGTTTAAGTCTAAACTATGGCTACACCTTC	CASSLSLNYGYTF
TRBD1	TRBV27	TRBJ1-2	.	TGTGCCAGCAGCCCCGGACAGGCGCCCTATGGCTACACCTTC	CASSPGQAPYGYTF
TRBD2	TRBV5-1	TRBJ2-1	.	TGCGCCACCGAGAAATCTAGCGGAAGCTCCTACAATGAGCAGTTCTTC	CATEKSSGSSYNEQFF
TRBD2	TRBV5-1	TRBJ2-1	.	TGCGCCAGCAGCTTAGCGGGAGGTGAGCAGTTCTTC	CASSLAGGEQFF
.	TRBV3-1/TRBV3-2	TRBJ2-1	.	TGTGCCAGCAGCCAAGTGTTTGTGTCAGGTAACAATGAGCAGTTCTTC	CASSQVFVSGNNEQFF
.	TRBV19	TRBJ2-2	.	TGTGCCAGTAGCCCCAGTGAAGCGGTGAACACCGGGGAGCTGTTTTTT	CASSPSEAVNTGELFF
.	TRBV6-1	TRBJ1-5	few	TGTGCCAGCAGTGAAGCGCTTCAGGGAAGTCAGCCCCAGCATTTT	CASSEALQGSQPQHF
.	TRBV30	TRBJ2-2	few	TGTGCCTGGAGTTTGGCTGAGGCCGGGGAGCTGTTTTTT	CAWSLAEAGELFF
TRBD2	TRBV3-1/TRBV3-2	TRBJ2-1	.	TGTGCCAGCAGCCCGGGCCCAACTAGCGGCTCCTACAATGAGCAGTTCTTC	CASSPGPTSGSYNEQFF
.	TRBV18	TRBJ2-2	.	TGTGCCAGCTCAACCCGGGACATGGGCACCGGGGAGCTGTTTTTT	CASSTRDMGTGELFF
.	TRBV30	TRBJ1-5	.	TGTGCCTGGAGCTTTACGGGAGATCAGCCCCAGCATTTT	CAWSFTGDQPQHF